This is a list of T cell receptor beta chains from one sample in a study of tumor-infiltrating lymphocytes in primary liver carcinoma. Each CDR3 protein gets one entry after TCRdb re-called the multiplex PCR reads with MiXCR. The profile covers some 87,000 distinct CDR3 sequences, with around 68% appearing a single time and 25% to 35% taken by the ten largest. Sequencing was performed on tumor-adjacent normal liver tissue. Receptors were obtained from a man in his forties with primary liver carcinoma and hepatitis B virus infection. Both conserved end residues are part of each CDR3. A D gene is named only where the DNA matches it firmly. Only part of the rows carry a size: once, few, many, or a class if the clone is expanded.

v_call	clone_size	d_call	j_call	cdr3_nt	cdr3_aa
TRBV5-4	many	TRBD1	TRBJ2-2	TGTGCCAGCAGCCCCTCGGACAGGGGAGGAACCGGGGAGCTGTTTTTT	CASSPSDRGGTGELFF
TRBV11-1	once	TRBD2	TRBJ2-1	TGTGCCTGCAGCCTGGGACTAGCGGGAGAAGTTGACATTGGGCAGTTCTTC	CACSLGLAGEVDIGQFF
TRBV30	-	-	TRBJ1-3	TGTGCCTGGAAACACCACTCTGGAAACACCATATATTTT	CAWKHHSGNTIYF
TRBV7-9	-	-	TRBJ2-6	TGTACCAGCAGCTTGACCGGGATAGGAGTCTCTGGGGCCAACGTCCTGACTTTC	CTSSLTGIGVSGANVLTF
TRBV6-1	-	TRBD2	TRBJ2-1	TGTGCCGGTAGTGGTAGGACAAGACTAGCTGATGAGCAGTTCTTC	CAGSGRTRLADEQFF
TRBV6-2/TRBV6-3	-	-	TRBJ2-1	TGTGCCACTTCCTTTGAGCCTCCGGGGTTCAATGAGCACTTCTTC	CATSFEPPGFNEHFF
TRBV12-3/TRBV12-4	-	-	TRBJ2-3	TGTGCCAACAGTCAGGGTTTGTCCACAGCTACGCAGTATTTT	CANSQGLSTATQYF
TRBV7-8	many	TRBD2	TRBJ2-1	TGTGCCAGCAGCCAGTCCCCCCCTAGCGGGAGTGGCTACAATGAGCAGTTCTTC	CASSQSPPSGSGYNEQFF
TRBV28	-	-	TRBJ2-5	TGTGCCAGTAGTTACCCGCCAGGGGCGGCCCGGGAGACCCTGTACTTC	CASSYPPGAARETLYF
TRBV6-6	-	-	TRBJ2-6	TGTGTCAGCAGTCATACAGGGTCTGGGGCCAACGTCCCGACTTTC	CVSSHTGSGANVPTF
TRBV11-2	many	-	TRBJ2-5	TGTGCCAGCAGCTTAGGGGCCTTGTCCGGGTTTCAAGAGACCCAGTACTTC	CASSLGALSGFQETQYF
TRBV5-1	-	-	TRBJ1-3	TGCTCCAGCAGCCACGGGTCTGGAAACACCATATATTTT	CSSSHGSGNTIYF
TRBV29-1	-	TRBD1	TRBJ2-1	TGCAGCGTGGTGACAGGGGCCTCTAGTGAGCAGTTCTTC	CSVVTGASSEQFF
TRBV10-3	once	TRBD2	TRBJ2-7	TGTGCCATCAGGTCTAGCGGTACGAGCTCCTACGAGCAGTGTTTC	CAIRSSGTSSYEQCF
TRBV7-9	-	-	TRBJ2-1	TGTACCAGCAGCTTGGGACCGTACAATGAGCAGTTCTTC	CTSSLGPYNEQFF
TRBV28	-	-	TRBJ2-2	TGTGCCAGCAGTCTCAACAGGGTTGGCACCGGGGAGCTGTTTTTT	CASSLNRVGTGELFF
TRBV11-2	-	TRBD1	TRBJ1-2	TGTGCCAGCAGCCCAGTCGACAGGGGCTATGGCTACACCTTC	CASSPVDRGYGYTF
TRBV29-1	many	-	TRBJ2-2	TGCAGCGTTGAATTGCAGACGGGGGGGGAGCTGTTTTTT	CSVELQTGGELFF
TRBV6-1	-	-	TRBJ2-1	TGTGCCAACAGCGAAGAAATGGGCGATGAGCAGTTCTTC	CANSEEMGDEQFF
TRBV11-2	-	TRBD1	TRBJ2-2	TGTGTCAGCAGCTTATCTTACTGGGACAGGAGGCGTAGCGGGGAGCTGTTTTTT	CVSSLSYWDRRRSGELFF
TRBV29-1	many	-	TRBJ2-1	TGCAGCGTTGAAGTCTTCCACCCCGGGGAATCCCTAGACGATGAGCAGTTCTTC	CSVEVFHPGESLDDEQFF
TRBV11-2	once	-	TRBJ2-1	TGTGACAGCAGCTTAGCCAATGAGCAGCTCTTC	CDSSLANEQLF
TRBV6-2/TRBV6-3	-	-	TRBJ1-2	TGTGTCAGCAGTCTCAGCGAAGCTGGCTACACCTTC	CVSSLSEAGYTF
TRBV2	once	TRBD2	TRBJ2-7	TGTGCCAGCAGGCCCGGGACTACCCGGGGTGAGCAGTACTTC	CASRPGTTRGEQYF
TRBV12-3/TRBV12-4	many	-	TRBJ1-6	TGTGCCAGCAGTTTTGGGGGAGCGTATTCACCCCTCCACTTT	CASSFGGAYSPLHF
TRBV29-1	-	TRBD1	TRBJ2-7	TGCAACGGCGCCTTGGGACAGGGCTACGAGCAATACTTC	CNGALGQGYEQYF
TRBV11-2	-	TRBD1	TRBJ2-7	TGTGCCAGCAGAGCCCGGGACAGGGATTTCTACGAGCAGTACTTC	CASRARDRDFYEQYF
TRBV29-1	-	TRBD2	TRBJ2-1	TGCAGTGTTGAAGATAGAAGCGGGAGACTGGATGAGCAGTTCTTC	CSVEDRSGRLDEQFF
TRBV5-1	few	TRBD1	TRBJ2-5	TGCGCCAGCAGCTCGTCGCCACAGGGGTTCGAGACCCAGTACTTC	CASSSSPQGFETQYF
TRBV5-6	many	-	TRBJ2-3	TGTGCCAGCAGCTTGTTGATCGGAGATACGCAGTATTTT	CASSLLIGDTQYF
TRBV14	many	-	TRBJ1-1	TGTGCCAGCAGCCGAGACTCTATCAACACTGAAGCTTTCTTT	CASSRDSINTEAFF
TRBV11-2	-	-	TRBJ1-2	TGTGCCAGCAGCTTAGAGGGGAACTTTGACTACATCTTC	CASSLEGNFDYIF
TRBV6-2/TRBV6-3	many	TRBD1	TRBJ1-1	TGTGCCAGCAGGCCAGACAGGGCGAACACTGAAGCTTTCTTT	CASRPDRANTEAFF
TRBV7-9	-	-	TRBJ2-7	TGTGTCAGCAGCCCACTCTACGAGCAGTACTTC	CVSSPLYEQYF
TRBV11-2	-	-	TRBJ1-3	TGTGCCAGCAGCTTAGCTTACTACCGAGACAGAGATTCCTCTGGAAAGACCATATATTTT	CASSLAYYRDRDSSGKTIYF
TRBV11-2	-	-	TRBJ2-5	TGTGCCAGCAGATCCCGCGGCGGGGCGCAGACCCAGTACTTC	CASRSRGGAQTQYF
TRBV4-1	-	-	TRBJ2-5	TGCGCCAGCAGCCAGGACCCCCCGGGAAATAGTCTCACCTTCAACCGGGAGACCCAGTATTTC	CASSQDPPGNSLTFNRETQYF
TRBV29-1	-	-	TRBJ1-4	TGCAGGGTTGAAGGAGGCGGGCAGGATGAAAAACTGTTTTTT	CRVEGGGQDEKLFF
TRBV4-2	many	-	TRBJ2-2	TGTGCCAGCAGCCAAGACGCGGGTATCGGGGAGCTGTTTTTT	CASSQDAGIGELFF
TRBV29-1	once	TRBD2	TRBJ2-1	TGTAACGCTGGGGCTAGCGGGAGATCGAATGAGCAGTTCTTC	CNAGASGRSNEQFF
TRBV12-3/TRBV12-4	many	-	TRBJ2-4	TGTGCCAGCAGTTTATGGGGCGGTGCCAAAAACATTCAGTACTTC	CASSLWGGAKNIQYF
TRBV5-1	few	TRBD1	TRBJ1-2	TGCGCCAGCAGGGCCGCAAACAGGGGGCCCTATGGCTACACCTTC	CASRAANRGPYGYTF
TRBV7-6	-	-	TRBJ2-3	TGTGCCAGCGGCTTAGTTCCAGATACGCAGTATTTT	CASGLVPDTQYF
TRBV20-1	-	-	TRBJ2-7	TGCAGTGCTGGACCTCGGGAAAGTCTAACCTACGAGCAGTACTTC	CSAGPRESLTYEQYF
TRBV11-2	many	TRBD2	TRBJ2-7	TGTGCCAGCAGCTTAAGACCTAACAGAGGAGGACTAGCGGGAGAAACAAAGGTCGAGCAGTACTTC	CASSLRPNRGGLAGETKVEQYF
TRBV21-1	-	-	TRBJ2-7	TGTGCCAGCAGCAACGCAGGGGGAAGGGAGTACGAGCAGTACTTC	CASSNAGGREYEQYF
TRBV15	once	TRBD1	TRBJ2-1	TGTGCCACCAGCAGAGATAAGGGACAGGGGGAGCATGAGCAGTTCTTC	CATSRDKGQGEHEQFF
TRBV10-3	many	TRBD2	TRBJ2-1	TGTGCCTTCTCGGCGGGAGGGTTAAGCTCCTACAATGAGCAGTTCTTC	CAFSAGGLSSYNEQFF
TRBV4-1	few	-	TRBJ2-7	TGCGCCAGCAGCCAAGAACTCAGGACAGTCGTTTACTTC	CASSQELRTVVYF
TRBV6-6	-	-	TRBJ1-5	TGTGCCAGCAATGGGGACGGTAACAATCGGCCCCAGCATTTT	CASNGDGNNRPQHF
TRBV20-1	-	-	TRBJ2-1	TGTGGGGGGAGTTCCTACAATGAGCAGTTCTTC	CGGSSYNEQFF
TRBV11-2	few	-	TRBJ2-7	TGTGCCAGCAGCTTAGAAGGCGGGGTCCACGAGCAGTACTTC	CASSLEGGVHEQYF
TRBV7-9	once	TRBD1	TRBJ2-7	TGTGTCAGCAGCCCGGGGACAGTTTACGAGCAGTACTTC	CVSSPGTVYEQYF
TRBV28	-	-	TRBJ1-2	TGTGTCAGCAGTTTTCATGGAGAAGGGCCCTATGGCTACACCTTC	CVSSFHGEGPYGYTF
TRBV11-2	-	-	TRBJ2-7	TGTGCCAGCAGCTTAAGTGGCACTGCCTATGAGCAGTACTTC	CASSLSGTAYEQYF
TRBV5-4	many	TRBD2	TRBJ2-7	TGTGCCAGCAGCCTGGATGGACTAGCGGGAGTTGGGGGCGAGCAGTACTTC	CASSLDGLAGVGGEQYF
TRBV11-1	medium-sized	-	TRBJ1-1	TGTGCCAGCAGCCTCCAGGGTGGCCCGAGGGCTTTCTTT	CASSLQGGPRAFF
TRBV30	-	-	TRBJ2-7	TGTGCCTGGAAGACGGGATCAGCAAACTGCGAGCAGTACTTC	CAWKTGSANCEQYF
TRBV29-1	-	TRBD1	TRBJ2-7	TGCGGCGTGACTGTGGGGGACAGGGGTTACGAGCAGTACTTC	CGVTVGDRGYEQYF